Given below is one T cell receptor (beta chain) in context. Its matching antigen is unknown. This specimen comes from a study of blood T cells in healthy people across ages. Overall study results and limits: Since the PBMCs were unsorted, naive and antigen-experienced cells could not be conclusively compared.

CDR1 and CDR2 (germline): DFQATT, SNEGSKA (reference sequence). V lost 1 base and J lost 5, with 14 bases in between. The CDR3 has 14 amino acids. Sample-barcoded 5' priming and a J-beta primer mix drove a second PCR of 7 to 11 cycles. Each TCR beta cDNA got a 12-nucleotide random molecular identifier. Each CDR3 protein gets one entry after TCRdb re-called the 5' RACE reads with MiXCR. The profile covers 1,500,000 or so distinct CDR3 sequences, with roughly 43% appearing a single time and over 3.5% taken by the ten largest. The sample consisted of blood. The rearrangement links TRBV20-1 to TRBJ1-1; perhaps TRBD1 as D (5 bases). This TCR was sampled from a young woman in good health. The CDR3 DNA is TGCAGTGCTAGAGTCCGGCAGGGTTGGACTGAAGCTTTCTTT. Translation: CSARVRQGWTEAFF.